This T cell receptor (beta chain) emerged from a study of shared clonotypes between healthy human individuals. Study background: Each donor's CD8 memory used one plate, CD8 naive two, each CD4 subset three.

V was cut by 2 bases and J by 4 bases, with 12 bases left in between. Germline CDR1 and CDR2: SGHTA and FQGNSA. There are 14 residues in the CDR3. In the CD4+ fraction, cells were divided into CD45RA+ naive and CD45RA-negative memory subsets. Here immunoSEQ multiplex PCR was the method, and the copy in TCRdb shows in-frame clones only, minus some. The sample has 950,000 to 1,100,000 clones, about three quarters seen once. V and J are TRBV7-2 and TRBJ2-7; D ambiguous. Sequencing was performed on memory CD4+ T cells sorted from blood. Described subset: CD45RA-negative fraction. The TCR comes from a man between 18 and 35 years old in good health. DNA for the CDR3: TGTGCCAGCAGCTTATTAGGTGGCGGATACGAGCAGTACTTC. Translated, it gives CASSLLGGGYEQYF.